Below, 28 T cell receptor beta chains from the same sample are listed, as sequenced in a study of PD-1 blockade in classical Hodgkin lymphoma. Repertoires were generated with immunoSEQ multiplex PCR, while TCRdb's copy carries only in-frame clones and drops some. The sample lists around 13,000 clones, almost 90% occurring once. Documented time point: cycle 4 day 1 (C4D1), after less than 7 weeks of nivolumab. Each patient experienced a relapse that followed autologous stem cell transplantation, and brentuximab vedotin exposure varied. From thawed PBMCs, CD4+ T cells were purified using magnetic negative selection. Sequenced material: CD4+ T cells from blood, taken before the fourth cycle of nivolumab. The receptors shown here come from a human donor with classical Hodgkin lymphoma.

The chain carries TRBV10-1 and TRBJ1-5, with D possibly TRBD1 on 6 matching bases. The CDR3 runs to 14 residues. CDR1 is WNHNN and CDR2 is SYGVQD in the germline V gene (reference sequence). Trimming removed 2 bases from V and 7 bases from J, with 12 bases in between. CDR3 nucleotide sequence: TGCGCCAGCAGTGAGGGGACGGGGGGCCAGCCCCAGCATTTT. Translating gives CASSEGTGGQPQHF.

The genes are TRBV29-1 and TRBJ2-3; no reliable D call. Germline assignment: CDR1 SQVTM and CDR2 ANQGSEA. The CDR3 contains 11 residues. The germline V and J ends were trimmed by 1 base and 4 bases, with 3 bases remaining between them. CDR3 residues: CSVEGPDTQYF. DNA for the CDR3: TGCAGCGTTGAAGGTCCAGATACGCAGTATTTT.

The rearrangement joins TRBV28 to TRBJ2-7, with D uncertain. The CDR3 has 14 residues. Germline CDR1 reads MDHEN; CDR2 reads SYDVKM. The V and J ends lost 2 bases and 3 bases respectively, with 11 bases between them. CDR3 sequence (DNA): TGTGCCAGCAGTTTAAGGAACCCACTCTACGAGCAGTACTTC. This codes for CASSLRNPLYEQYF.

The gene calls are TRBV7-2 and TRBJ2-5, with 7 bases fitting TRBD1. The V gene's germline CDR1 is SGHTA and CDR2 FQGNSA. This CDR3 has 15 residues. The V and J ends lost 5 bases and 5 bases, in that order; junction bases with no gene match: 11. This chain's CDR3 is CASSQRDSMWETQYF. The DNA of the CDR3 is TGTGCCAGCAGCCAACGGGACAGTATGTGGGAGACCCAGTACTTC.

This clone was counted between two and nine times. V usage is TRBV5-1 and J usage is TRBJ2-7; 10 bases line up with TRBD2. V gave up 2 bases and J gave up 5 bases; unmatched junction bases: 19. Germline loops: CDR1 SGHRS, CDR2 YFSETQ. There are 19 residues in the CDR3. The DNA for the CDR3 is TGCGCCAGCAGCTTACAGCGACAGGGTTCAACTAGCGGGATCCACGAGCAGTACTTC. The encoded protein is CASSLQRQGSTSGIHEQYF.

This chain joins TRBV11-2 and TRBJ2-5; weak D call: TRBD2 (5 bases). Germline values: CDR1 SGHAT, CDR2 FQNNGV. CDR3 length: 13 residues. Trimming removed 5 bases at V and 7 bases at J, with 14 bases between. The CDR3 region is CASSPRGFVTQYF. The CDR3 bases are TGTGCCAGCAGCCCCCGAGGGTTCGTGACCCAGTACTTC.

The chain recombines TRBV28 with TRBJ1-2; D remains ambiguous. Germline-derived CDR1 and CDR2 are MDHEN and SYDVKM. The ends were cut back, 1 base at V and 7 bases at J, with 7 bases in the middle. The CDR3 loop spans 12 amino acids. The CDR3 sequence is CASSLSHSGYTF. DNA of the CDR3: TGTGCCAGCAGTTTATCCCATAGTGGCTACACCTTC.

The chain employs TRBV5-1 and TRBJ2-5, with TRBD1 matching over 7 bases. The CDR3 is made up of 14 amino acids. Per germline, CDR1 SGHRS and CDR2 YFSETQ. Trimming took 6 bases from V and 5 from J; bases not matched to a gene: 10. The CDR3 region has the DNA TGCGCCAGCACCGACAGGGCCTCGGGTGAGACCCAGTACTTC. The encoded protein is CASTDRASGETQYF.

The CDR3 bases are TGTGCCAGCAGCCTTAGACACGCTGTCCAGACCCAGTACTTC. Protein product: CASSLRHAVQTQYF. This chain connects TRBV7-2 to TRBJ2-5; unclear D gene. V lost 5 bases, J lost 6 bases, and 16 bases lay in between. Looked up from germline, CDR1 is SGHTA and CDR2 is FQGNSA. This CDR3 comprises 14 residues.

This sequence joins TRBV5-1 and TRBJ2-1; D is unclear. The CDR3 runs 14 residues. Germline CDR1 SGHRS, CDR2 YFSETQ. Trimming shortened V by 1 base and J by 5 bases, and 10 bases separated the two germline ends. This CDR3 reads CASSLLVNHNEQFF. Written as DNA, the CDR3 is TGCGCCAGCAGCTTGTTGGTCAACCACAATGAGCAGTTCTTC.

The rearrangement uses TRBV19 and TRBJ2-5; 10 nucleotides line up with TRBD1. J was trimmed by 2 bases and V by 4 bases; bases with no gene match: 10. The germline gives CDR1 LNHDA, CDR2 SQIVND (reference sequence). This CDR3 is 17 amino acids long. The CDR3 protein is CASSKGQGHGGQETQYF. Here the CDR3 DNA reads TGTGCCAGTAGTAAGGGACAGGGGCACGGCGGGCAAGAGACCCAGTACTTC.

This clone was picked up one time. CDR3 amino acids: CASSEQGNGNTIYF. CDR3 coding DNA: TGTGCCAGCAGTGAACAGGGGAATGGAAACACCATATATTTT. This chain joins TRBV2 and TRBJ1-3; tentative D call: TRBD1 (6 bases). V lost 2 bases to trimming and J lost 3 bases, with 8 bases between them. CDR1 SNHLY and CDR2 FYNNEI come from the germline V gene. The CDR3 extends over 14 amino acids.

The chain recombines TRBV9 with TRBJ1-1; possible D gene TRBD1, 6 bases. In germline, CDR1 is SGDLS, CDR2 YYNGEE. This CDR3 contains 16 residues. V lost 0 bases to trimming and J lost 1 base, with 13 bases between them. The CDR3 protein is CASSVVMRGRNTEAFF. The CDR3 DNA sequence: TGTGCCAGCAGCGTAGTCATGAGGGGGAGGAACACTGAAGCTTTCTTT.

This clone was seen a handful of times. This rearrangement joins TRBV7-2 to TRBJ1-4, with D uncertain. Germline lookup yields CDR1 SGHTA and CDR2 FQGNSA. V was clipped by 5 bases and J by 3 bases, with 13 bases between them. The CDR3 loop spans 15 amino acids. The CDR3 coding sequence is TGTGCCAGCAGCCCCCATCAGTTACCTAATGAAAAACTGTTTTTT. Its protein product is CASSPHQLPNEKLFF.

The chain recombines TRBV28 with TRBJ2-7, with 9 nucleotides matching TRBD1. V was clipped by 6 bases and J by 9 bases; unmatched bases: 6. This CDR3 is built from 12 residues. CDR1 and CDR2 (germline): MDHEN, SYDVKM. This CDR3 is CASRGTGFRQYF. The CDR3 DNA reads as TGTGCCAGCAGAGGGACAGGGTTTAGGCAGTACTTC.

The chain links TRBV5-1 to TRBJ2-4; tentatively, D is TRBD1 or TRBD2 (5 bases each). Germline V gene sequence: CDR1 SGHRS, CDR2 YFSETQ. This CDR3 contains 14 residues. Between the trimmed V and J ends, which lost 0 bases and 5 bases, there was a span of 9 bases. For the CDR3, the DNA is TGCGCCAGCAGCTTGGTCGGGACCCAAAACATTCAGTACTTC. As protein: CASSLVGTQNIQYF. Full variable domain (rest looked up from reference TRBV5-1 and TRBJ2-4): KAGVTQTPRYLIKTRGQQVTLSCSPISGHRSVSWYQQTPGQGLQFLFEYFSETQRNKGNFPGRFSGRQFSNSRSEMNVSTLELGDSALYLCASSLVGTQNIQYFGAGTRLSVL.

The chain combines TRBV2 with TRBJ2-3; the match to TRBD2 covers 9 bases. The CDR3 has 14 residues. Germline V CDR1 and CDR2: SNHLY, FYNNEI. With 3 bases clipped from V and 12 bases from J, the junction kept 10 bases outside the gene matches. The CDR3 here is CASSEGLARQGQYF. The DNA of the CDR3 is TGTGCCAGCAGTGAGGGACTAGCACGACAAGGACAGTATTTT.

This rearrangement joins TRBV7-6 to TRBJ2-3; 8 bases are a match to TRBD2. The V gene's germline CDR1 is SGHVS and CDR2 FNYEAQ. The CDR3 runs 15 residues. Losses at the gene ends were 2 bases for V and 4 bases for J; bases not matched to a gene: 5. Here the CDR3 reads CASSLSGGTADTQYF. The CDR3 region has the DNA TGTGCCAGCAGCTTATCGGGGGGGACGGCAGATACGCAGTATTTT.

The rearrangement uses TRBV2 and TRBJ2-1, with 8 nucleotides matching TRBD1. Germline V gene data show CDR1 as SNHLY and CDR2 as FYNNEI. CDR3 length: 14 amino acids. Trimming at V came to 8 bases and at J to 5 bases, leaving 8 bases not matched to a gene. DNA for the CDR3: TGTGCCAGCCTCCTAGACAGGGGAAACAATGAGCAGTTCTTC. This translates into CASLLDRGNNEQFF.

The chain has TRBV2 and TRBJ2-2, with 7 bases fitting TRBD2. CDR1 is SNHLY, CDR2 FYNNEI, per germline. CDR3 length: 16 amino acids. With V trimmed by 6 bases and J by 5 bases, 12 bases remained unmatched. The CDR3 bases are TGTGCCAGCAGCCCACCGGGACTATCGTCTACCGGGGAGCTGTTTTTT. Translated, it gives CASSPPGLSSTGELFF.

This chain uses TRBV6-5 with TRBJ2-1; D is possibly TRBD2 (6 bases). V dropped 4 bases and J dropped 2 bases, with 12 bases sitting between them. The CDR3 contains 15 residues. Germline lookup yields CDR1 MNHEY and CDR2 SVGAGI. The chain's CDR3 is CASSSQGGTYNEQFF. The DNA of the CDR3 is TGTGCCAGCAGTTCGCAGGGAGGAACCTACAATGAGCAGTTCTTC.

The CDR3 sequence: CASSSGGMNTEAFF. In nucleotides, the CDR3 is TGTGCCAGCAGCTCGGGGGGAATGAACACTGAAGCTTTCTTT. The chain employs TRBV7-3 and TRBJ1-1; maybe TRBD1 (5 bases). CDR1 and CDR2 (germline): SGHTA, FQGTGA. This CDR3 has 14 amino acids. Trimming shortened V by 4 bases and J by 0 bases, and 9 bases separated the two germline ends.

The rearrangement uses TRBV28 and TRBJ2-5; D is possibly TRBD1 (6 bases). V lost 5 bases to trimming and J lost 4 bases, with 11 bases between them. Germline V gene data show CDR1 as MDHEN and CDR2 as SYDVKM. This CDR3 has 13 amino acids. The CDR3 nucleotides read TGTGCCAGCAGTCCGTACAGGGTAGAGACCCAGTACTTC. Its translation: CASSPYRVETQYF.

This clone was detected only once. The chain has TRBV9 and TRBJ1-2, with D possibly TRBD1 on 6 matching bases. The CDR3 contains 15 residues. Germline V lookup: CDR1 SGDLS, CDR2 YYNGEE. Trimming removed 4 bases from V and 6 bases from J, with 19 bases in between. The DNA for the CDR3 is TGTGCCAGCAGCCTCTGGGAGGGGGGCGTCGATGGCTACACCTTC. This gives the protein CASSLWEGGVDGYTF.

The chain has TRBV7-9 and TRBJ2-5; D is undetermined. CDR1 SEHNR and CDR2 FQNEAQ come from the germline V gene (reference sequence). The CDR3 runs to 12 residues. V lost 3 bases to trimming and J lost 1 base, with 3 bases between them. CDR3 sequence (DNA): TGTGCCAGCAGCTTTGGCCAAGAGACCCAGTACTTC. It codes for CASSFGQETQYF. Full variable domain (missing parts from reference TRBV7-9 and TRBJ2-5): DTGVSQNPRHKITKRGQNVTFRCDPISEHNRLYWYRQTLGQGPEFLTYFQNEAQLEKSRLLSDRFSAERPKGSFSTLEIQRTEQGDSAMYLCASSFGQETQYFGPGTRLLVL.

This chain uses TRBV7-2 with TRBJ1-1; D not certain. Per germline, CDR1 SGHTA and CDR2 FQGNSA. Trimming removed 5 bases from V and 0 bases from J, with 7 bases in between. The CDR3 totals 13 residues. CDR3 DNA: TGTGCCAGCAGCAAAGCCATGAACACTGAAGCTTTCTTT. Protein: CASSKAMNTEAFF. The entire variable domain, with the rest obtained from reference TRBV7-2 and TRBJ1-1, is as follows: GAGVSQSPSNKVTEKGKDVELRCDPISGHTALYWYRQSLGQGLEFLIYFQGNSAPDKSGLPSDRFSAERTGGSVSTLTIQRTQQEDSAVYLCASSKAMNTEAFFGQGTRLTVV.

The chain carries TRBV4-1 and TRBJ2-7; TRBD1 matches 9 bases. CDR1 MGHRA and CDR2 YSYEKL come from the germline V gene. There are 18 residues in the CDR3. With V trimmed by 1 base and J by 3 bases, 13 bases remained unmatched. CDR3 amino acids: CASSQGQWGQGRHYEQYF. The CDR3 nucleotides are TGCGCCAGCAGCCAAGGACAGTGGGGACAGGGAAGGCACTACGAGCAGTACTTC.

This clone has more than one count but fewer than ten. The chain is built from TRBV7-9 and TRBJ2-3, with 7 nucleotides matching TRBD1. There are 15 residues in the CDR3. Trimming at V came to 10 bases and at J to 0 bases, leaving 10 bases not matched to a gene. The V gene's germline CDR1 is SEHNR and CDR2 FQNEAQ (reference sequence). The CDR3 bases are TGTGCCACCGCGGACAGGCTACATAGCACAGATACGCAGTATTTT. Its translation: CATADRLHSTDTQYF. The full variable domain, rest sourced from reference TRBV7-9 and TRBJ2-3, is DTGVSQNPRHKITKRGQNVTFRCDPISEHNRLYWYRQTLGQGPEFLTYFQNEAQLEKSRLLSDRFSAERPKGSFSTLEIQRTEQGDSAMYLCATADRLHSTDTQYFGPGTRLTVL.